The clone carrying this T cell receptor (beta chain) has more than one count but fewer than ten. The antigen is unknown. This entry belongs to a study of CD8+ T cells in alopecia areata. Regarding the study as a whole: Shared TCR sequences were less clear between patients than in mice, possibly partly from HLA diversity.

TCR sequencing used cDNA made by reverse transcription of extracted RNA. The data were produced by immunoSEQ multiplex PCR, yet TCRdb's version contains in-frame clones alone and is incomplete. The sample records 100,000 to 130,000 clones, 55% to 60% being singletons. Germline V gene lookup returns CDR1 MNHNS and CDR2 SASEGT. V lost 8 bases to trimming and J lost 4 bases, with 21 bases between them. This CDR3 comprises 15 residues. Sample: NKG2D-low CD8+ T cells sorted from blood. This TCR was sampled from a human donor with alopecia areata. This rearrangement joins TRBV6-1 to TRBJ2-7, with D perhaps matching TRBD2 (6 bases). The CDR3 bases are TGTGCCAGCCCCCGGGACCCGGGAGAGGCATACGAGCAGTACTTC. It codes for CASPRDPGEAYEQYF.